Below, 9 T cell receptor beta chains from the same sample are listed, as sequenced in a study of blood T cell repertoires in COVID-19. The protocol was immunoSEQ multiplex PCR, while the TCRdb copy is restricted to in-frame clones and leaves out a portion. The repertoire holds some 150,000 clones, with approximately 80% as singletons. Sequencing used peripheral blood. The receptor set was obtained from a woman at least 80 years old with active or convalescent COVID-19.

This clone was counted a few times. The V gene is TRBV4-1, the J gene TRBJ2-2; TRBD1 is a possible D gene (6 bases). This CDR3 comprises 17 residues. Germline CDR1 MGHRA, CDR2 YSYEKL. Trimming removed 0 bases from V and 6 bases from J, with 17 bases in between. The CDR3 nucleotides read TGCGCCAGCAGCCAAGATATTCCGACAGGTCGGTCCGGGGAGCTGTTTTTT. It yields the protein CASSQDIPTGRSGELFF.

The chain is built from TRBV5-5 and TRBJ2-5, with 7 bases matching TRBD1. V shed 4 bases, J shed 4 bases, and the junction held 7 bases outside the gene matches. Germline loops: CDR1 SGHKS, CDR2 YYEKEE (reference sequence). The CDR3 contains 14 residues. CDR3: CASSTGTASETQYF. In DNA form, the CDR3 reads TGTGCCAGCAGCACTGGGACAGCGTCAGAGACCCAGTACTTC. The full variable domain, rest sourced from reference TRBV5-5 and TRBJ2-5, is DAGVTQSPTHLIKTRGQQVTLRCSPISGHKSVSWYQQVLGQGPQFIFQYYEKEERGRGNFPDRFSARQFPNYSSELNVNALLLGDSALYLCASSTGTASETQYFGPGTRLLVL.

In this sample, this clone is medium-sized (0.01 to 0.1%). J is TRBJ1-6 and V is TRBV6-5; tentative D call: TRBD1 (6 bases). Germline CDR1 is MNHEY and CDR2 is SVGAGI. The germline V and J ends were trimmed by 6 bases and 5 bases, with 11 bases remaining between them. The CDR3 spans 14 residues. CDR3 in amino acids: CASSRGQNNSPLHF. CDR3 DNA: TGTGCCAGCAGCCGCGGACAGAATAATTCACCCCTCCACTTT.

This rearrangement joins TRBV5-6 to TRBJ1-1, with 8 bases identical to TRBD1. The junction had 3 bases not matched to a gene; V was cut back by 0 bases and J by 5 bases. The CDR3 contains 14 residues. Germline loops: CDR1 SGHDT, CDR2 YYEEEE. The CDR3 DNA reads as TGTGCCAGCAGCTTGGCCAACAGGGGGACTGAAGCTTTCTTT. It specifies CASSLANRGTEAFF.

Only a few counts were recorded for this clone. This chain connects TRBV27 to TRBJ1-2; TRBD1 matches 10 bases. Germline assignment: CDR1 MNHEY and CDR2 SMNVEV (reference sequence). The CDR3 runs to 13 residues. V gave up 3 bases and J gave up 8 bases; unmatched junction bases: 3. The CDR3 here is CASSLGQGIGYTF. CDR3 DNA: TGTGCCAGCAGTTTGGGACAGGGGATCGGCTACACCTTC.

The gene calls are TRBV19 and TRBJ2-5; TRBD2 aligns across 8 bases. From germline, CDR1 is LNHDA and CDR2 SQIVND (reference sequence). V shed 9 bases, J shed 0 bases, and the junction held 9 bases outside the gene matches. The CDR3 consists of 15 residues. The CDR3 loop is CASTFGRGDQETQYF. In DNA, the CDR3 is TGTGCCAGCACCTTCGGGCGGGGGGACCAAGAGACCCAGTACTTC. The full variable domain, completed using reference TRBV19 and TRBJ2-5, is DGGITQSPKYLFRKEGQNVTLSCEQNLNHDAMYWYRQDPGQGLRLIYYSQIVNDFQKGDIAEGYSVSREKKESFPLTVTSAQKNPTAFYLCASTFGRGDQETQYFGPGTRLLVL.

The V gene is TRBV29-1, the J gene TRBJ2-1, with 13 bases that match TRBD2. The CDR3 is 18 amino acids. Per the germline V gene, CDR1 is SQVTM and CDR2 is ANQGSEA. V was pared by 6 bases and J by 2 bases, with 13 bases of the junction left unmatched. The CDR3 DNA is TGCAGCGTCCCGGGACTAGCGGGGTTCGGTAAGCCCTACAATGAGCAGTTCTTC. Amino acids: CSVPGLAGFGKPYNEQFF.

The chain recombines TRBV5-1 with TRBJ1-5, with D unclear. Germline CDR1 is SGHRS and CDR2 is YFSETQ. V was pared by 1 base and J by 5 bases, with 4 bases between. The CDR3 loop spans 12 amino acids. In nucleotides, the CDR3 is TGCGCCAGCAGCTTGCCAGATCAGCCCCAGCATTTT. Translating gives CASSLPDQPQHF.

This clone was picked up one time. The chain links TRBV5-1 to TRBJ1-1; D is possibly TRBD1 (6 bases). The CDR3 loop spans 14 amino acids. In germline, CDR1 is SGHRS, CDR2 YFSETQ. The germline V and J ends were trimmed by 2 bases and 1 base, with 9 bases remaining between them. DNA of the CDR3: TGCGCCAGCAGCTTTTCACAGGGGAACACTGAAGCTTTCTTT. This translates into CASSFSQGNTEAFF.